This note documents a single T cell receptor beta chain sequence. There are 15 residues in the CDR3. V was pared by 5 bases and J by 5 bases, with 7 bases of the junction left unmatched. Beta-chain TCR CDR3 regions were amplified from RNA transcripts. First-round RT-PCR relied on HTBI primers, and a second-round multiplex PCR came next. Each CDR3 protein gets one entry after TCRdb re-called the multiplex PCR reads with MiXCR. The sample consists of about 400,000 distinct CDR3 sequences, approximately 15% of them appearing once. This specimen comes from a study of Graves' ophthalmopathy and Graves' hyperthyroidism.

The sequenced material came from peripheral blood. The V gene is TRBV12-3 or TRBV12-4, the J gene TRBJ1-4, with 8 positions matching TRBD1. The TCR was taken from a woman between 18 and 29 years old with stable Graves' hyperthyroidism. CDR3 DNA: TGTGCCAGCAGTCCTATGGACAGGGTGAATGAAAAACTGTTTTTT. It yields the protein CASSPMDRVNEKLFF.